The 3 T cell receptor beta chains reported below all come from one sample, sequenced in a study of shared clonotypes between healthy human individuals (dated by TCRdb to 2020 to 2021). CD8 naive samples were CD45RO-negative cells positively selected for CCR7, giving a CD45RA+CCR7+ population that excluded TemRA cells. The library was obtained by the immunoSEQ multiplex PCR assay. Held by TCRdb, this immuneACCESS table contains in-frame sequences only and omits some clones. Under half of the omission traces to an unresolved V gene where checked; the cause of the rest is unknown. For this sample the table gives just over 2,000,000 clones, of which just under 95% were detected only once. The leading ten clones occupy around 1.1% of the sample. Source material: naive CD8+ T cells sorted from blood. This sample's cell subset or site label indicates: CD45RA+CCR7+. These receptors were obtained from a man between 18 and 35 years old in good health.

The V call is TRBV6-4, the J call TRBJ1-2; D perhaps matches TRBD1 (6 bases). There are 14 residues in the CDR3. Germline lookup yields CDR1 MRHNA and CDR2 SNTAGT. Trimming removed 1 base from V and 6 bases from J, with 12 bases in between. The CDR3 is CASSDYQGSDGYTF. In DNA, the CDR3 is TGTGCCAGCAGTGACTATCAGGGGTCGGATGGCTACACCTTC.

The chain recombines TRBV6-5 with TRBJ2-3, with D hard to call. Per germline, CDR1 MNHEY and CDR2 SVGAGI. This CDR3 spans 13 amino acids. V lost 6 bases to trimming and J lost 6 bases, with 13 bases between them. CDR3 bases: TGTGCCAGCAGAAGGTCCTCGGATGATACGCAGTATTTT. Amino acids: CASRRSSDDTQYF.

The genes are TRBV5-6 and TRBJ1-1, with D possibly TRBD1 on 5 matching bases. From germline, CDR1 is SGHDT and CDR2 YYEEEE. V dropped 7 bases and J dropped 3 bases, with 16 bases sitting between them. CDR3 length: 14 amino acids. DNA for the CDR3: TGTGCCAGCTTATTTGGGGCCAGCTACACTGAAGCTTTCTTT. Translation gives CASLFGASYTEAFF.